Below, 11 T cell receptor beta chains from the same sample are listed, as sequenced in a study of cytomegalovirus exposure and HLA in healthy donors. This PCR relied on a set of 60 Vbeta primers and 13 Jbeta primers. Profiled with immunoSEQ multiplex PCR; TCRdb holds only in-frame clones, not every one. The sample consists of about 160,000 clones, around 80% of them appearing once. The sample taken for sequencing was PBMCs. The receptor source for this set is a woman aged 45 to 65 in good health and CMV-seropositive.

This clone appeared a few times. The V call is TRBV7-9, the J call TRBJ1-4; TRBD1 matches at 9 bases. The germline gives CDR1 SEHNR, CDR2 FQNEAQ (reference sequence). The CDR3 consists of 15 residues. V lost 2 bases and J lost 8; bases outside the gene matches: 6. DNA for the CDR3: TGTGCCAGCAGCTTATGGACAGGGGTCGACGAAAAACTGTTTTTT. It translates to CASSLWTGVDEKLFF. Full variable domain (missing parts from reference TRBV7-9 and TRBJ1-4): DTGVSQNPRHKITKRGQNVTFRCDPISEHNRLYWYRQTLGQGPEFLTYFQNEAQLEKSRLLSDRFSAERPKGSFSTLEIQRTEQGDSAMYLCASSLWTGVDEKLFFGSGTQLSVL.

The chain links TRBV4-2 to TRBJ2-7; 7 nucleotides agree with TRBD2. From germline, CDR1 is LGHNA and CDR2 YNFKEQ. With 1 base clipped from V and 7 bases from J, the junction kept 13 bases outside the gene matches. CDR3 length: 16 residues. The CDR3 spells CASSQVSGTATREQYF. CDR3 DNA sequence: TGTGCCAGCAGCCAAGTAAGCGGGACTGCTACGCGGGAGCAGTACTTC.

V usage is TRBV2 and J usage is TRBJ2-5, with D possibly TRBD2 on 6 matching bases. The germline CDR1 and CDR2 sequences are SNHLY and FYNNEI. The CDR3 runs 14 residues. Trimming pared 5 bases from V and 5 bases from J, leaving 15 bases between. The CDR3 region has the DNA TGTGCCAGCAGTTCGACTAGTGTAAGCGAGACCCAGTACTTC. It specifies CASSSTSVSETQYF. Variable domain in full (rest from reference TRBV2 and TRBJ2-5): EPEVTQTPSHQVTQMGQEVILRCVPISNHLYFYWYRQILGQKVEFLVSFYNNEISEKSEIFDDQFSVERPDGSNFTLKIRSTKLEDSAMYFCASSSTSVSETQYFGPGTRLLVL.

In this sample, this clone turned up a few times. The chain combines TRBV9 with TRBJ2-7, with D unclear. Germline CDR1 and CDR2: SGDLS and YYNGEE. The CDR3 is made up of 12 amino acids. V was pared by 3 bases and J by 7 bases, with 11 bases between. As DNA, the CDR3 is TGTGCCAGCAGCGCTACTACGGGTGAGCAGTACTTC. Amino acids: CASSATTGEQYF.

This chain connects TRBV13 to TRBJ1-1, with a possible D match to TRBD1 (6 bases). The germline gives CDR1 PRHDT, CDR2 FYEKMQ (reference sequence). Deletions cut 1 base from V and 8 bases from J, with 14 bases between. This CDR3 has 14 amino acids. CDR3 sequence reads: CASSLAGATGEAFF. CDR3 bases: TGTGCCAGCAGCTTAGCAGGGGCTACAGGGGAAGCTTTCTTT.

J is TRBJ2-7 and V is TRBV29-1, with 9 bases fitting TRBD2. Germline CDR1 and CDR2: SQVTM and ANQGSEA. The CDR3 covers 12 residues. The J segment lost 6 bases and the V segment lost 8 bases, leaving 8 bases of the junction unmatched. CDR3 bases: TGCAGCCTTACCGGCGGGAGGGGCGAGCAGTACTTC. Translating it yields CSLTGGRGEQYF.

The J gene is TRBJ2-3, the V gene TRBV7-2; D gene unclear. Trimming cost V 3 bases and J 3 bases, with 16 bases left between them. There are 16 residues in the CDR3. Germline CDR1 reads SGHTA; CDR2 reads FQGNSA. For the CDR3, the DNA is TGTGCCAGCAGCTTTAGGCCAGTAGCTAGGACAGATACGCAGTATTTT. Translated: CASSFRPVARTDTQYF.

The V call is TRBV5-4, the J call TRBJ2-7; 12 bases match TRBD1. This CDR3 has 18 amino acids. J gave up 5 bases and V 7 bases, and 19 bases lay outside the gene matches. CDR1 is SGHNT and CDR2 is YYREEE in the germline V gene (reference sequence). CDR3 residues: CASGDPGQGARGYHEQYF. CDR3 sequence (DNA): TGTGCCAGCGGAGACCCGGGACAGGGGGCACGAGGCTACCACGAGCAGTACTTC.

This clone has a handful of counts. The chain recombines TRBV7-2 with TRBJ2-2; the match to TRBD1 covers 10 bases. V was pared by 1 base and J by 4 bases, with 6 bases of the junction left unmatched. Per germline, CDR1 SGHTA and CDR2 FQGNSA. The CDR3 contains 17 residues. The CDR3 coding sequence is TGTGCCAGCAGCTTAGAGCCGGGACAGGGGCGCACCGGGGAGCTGTTTTTT. This translates into CASSLEPGQGRTGELFF.

This rearrangement joins TRBV7-6 to TRBJ1-2, with D possibly being TRBD1 (5 bases). The germline V gene has CDR1 SGHVS and CDR2 FNYEAQ. V was clipped by 2 bases and J by 2 bases, with 9 bases between them. This CDR3 contains 14 residues. The CDR3 sequence: CASSLFPGNYGYTF. The CDR3 nucleotides read TGTGCCAGCAGCTTATTTCCAGGGAACTATGGCTACACCTTC.

CDR3 region: CASSVGAGYVAGYTF. The CDR3, as DNA: TGTGCCAGCAGCGTAGGCGCAGGGTACGTGGCTGGCTACACCTTC. This chain connects TRBV9 to TRBJ1-2; a weak D match, TRBD1 (5 bases). V was cut by 0 bases and J by 7 bases, with 16 bases left in between. Germline V gene lookup returns CDR1 SGDLS and CDR2 YYNGEE. The CDR3 runs to 15 residues. Full variable domain (rest looked up from reference TRBV9 and TRBJ1-2): DSGVTQTPKHLITATGQRVTLRCSPRSGDLSVYWYQQSLDQGLQFLIQYYNGEERAKGNILERFSAQQFPDLHSELNLSSLELGDSALYFCASSVGAGYVAGYTFGSGTRLTVV.